The T cell receptor (beta chain) under discussion was sequenced for a study of blood T cell repertoires in COVID-19. For the study at large: Acute and convalescent COVID-19 samples came from the United States, Italy and Spain. In each case, the material was cDNA or gDNA derived from T cells, B-cell-depleted T cells, or PBMCs.

V shed 5 bases and J shed 2 bases, with 9 bases lying between them. Germline assignment: CDR1 SQVTM and CDR2 ANQGSEA. The length of the CDR3 is 12 residues. Assay used: immunoSEQ multiplex PCR; TCRdb lists only in-frame clones, some missing. Among hundreds of thousands of clones listed, 86% were seen once. This chain uses TRBV29-1 with TRBJ1-1; D possibly corresponds to TRBD1 (5 bases). Sequenced sample: PBMCs or T cells enriched from blood (not recorded which). The TCR originated in a woman in her forties or fifties who had recovered from COVID-19. In DNA, the CDR3 is TGCAGCGTTTTTAGGGGAAACACTGAAGCTTTCTTT. Translation gives CSVFRGNTEAFF.